This T cell receptor (beta chain) is drawn from a study of cytomegalovirus exposure and HLA in healthy donors. Primers: 60 Vbeta forward and 13 Jbeta reverse. Sequencing was performed with immunoSEQ multiplex PCR; in TCRdb, only in-frame clones are kept and a portion is missing. The top ten hold roughly 1.2% of the sample, which has more than 85,000 clones, 75% seen once. The source is a man aged 35 to 55 in good health and CMV-seronegative. Sequenced: PBMCs.

In nucleotides, the CDR3 is TGTGCCAGCAGTGAAGCGCCGGGGGGCGGGAAGACCCAGTACTTC. Translated: CASSEAPGGGKTQYF. J is TRBJ2-5 and V is TRBV2, with D possibly being TRBD2 (7 bases). The CDR3 totals 15 residues. Germline V gene lookup returns CDR1 SNHLY and CDR2 FYNNEI. Trimming shortened V by 0 bases and J by 6 bases, and 14 bases separated the two germline ends.